This T cell receptor beta chain was sequenced in a study of OX40 agonist ivuxolimab in advanced cancers. Data came from immunoSEQ multiplex PCR; TCRdb stores just in-frame clones and leaves some out. Here the sample spans about 60,000 clones, 87% being singletons. The CDR3 length is 15 residues. Germline CDR1 SGDLS, CDR2 YYNGEE. V dropped 3 bases and J dropped 4; count of bases not matched to a gene: 9. The chain couples TRBV9 to TRBJ2-7; 8 bases are a match to TRBD2. The sample in question was CD4+ or CD8+ T cells sorted from blood, obtained in a trial of the OX40 agonist ivuxolimab. The TCR was taken from an adult with an advanced solid tumor such as melanoma, head and neck, liver or kidney cancer. The CDR3 nucleotides are TGTGCCAGCAGCGCGTCAGCGGGAGCGAGGTACGAGCAGTACTTC. Amino acid sequence: CASSASAGARYEQYF.